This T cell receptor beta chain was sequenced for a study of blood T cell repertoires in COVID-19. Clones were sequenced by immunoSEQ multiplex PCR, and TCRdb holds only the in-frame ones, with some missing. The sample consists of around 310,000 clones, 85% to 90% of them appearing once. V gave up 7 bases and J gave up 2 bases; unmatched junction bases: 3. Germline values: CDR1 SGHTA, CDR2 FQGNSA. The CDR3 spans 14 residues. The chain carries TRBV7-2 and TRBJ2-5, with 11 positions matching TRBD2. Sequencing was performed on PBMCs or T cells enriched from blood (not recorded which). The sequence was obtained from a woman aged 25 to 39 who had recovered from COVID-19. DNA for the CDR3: TGTGCCAGCACCCCTAGCGGGGGGCAAGAGACCCAGTACTTC. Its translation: CASTPSGGQETQYF.